The 7 T cell receptor beta chains reported below all come from one sample, sequenced in a study of post-analysis software for immune sequencing data. Study results and caveats: Compared with controls, patients had more of roughly 5 TRBV segments, including TRBV5-6, TRBV5-1 and TRBV20-1.

No cognate antigen is known for these TCRs. Unique molecular identifiers featured in each of the TCR beta cDNA libraries. TCRdb processed the PCR reads anew with MiXCR; each CDR3 protein has one entry. The repertoire consists of a few hundred thousand distinct CDR3 sequences, with about 40% occurring once and the leading ten covering 6% to 9%. The specimen was blood. These receptor sequences come from a girl aged 2 to 10 with multiple sclerosis.

The chain links TRBV15 to TRBJ1-1, with 11 bases aligning to TRBD1. The J segment lost 7 bases and the V segment lost 1 base, leaving 5 bases of the junction unmatched. Germline V gives CDR1 LNHNV, CDR2 YYDKDF (reference sequence). This CDR3 is built from 15 residues. CDR3 DNA: TGTGCCACCAGCAGAGGGACAGGGGGCTTGGGTGAAGCTTTCTTT. It specifies CATSRGTGGLGEAFF. The whole variable domain, remainder taken from reference TRBV15 and TRBJ1-1, is DAMVIQNPRYQVTQFGKPVTLSCSQTLNHNVMYWYQQKSSQAPKLLFHYYDKDFNNEADTPDNFQSRRPNTSFCFLDIRSPGLGDTAMYLCATSRGTGGLGEAFFGQGTRLTVV.

The rearrangement uses TRBV5-6 and TRBJ1-1; 12 bases map to TRBD1. This CDR3 spans 16 amino acids. The germline V gene encodes CDR1 SGHDT and CDR2 YYEEEE. J lost 2 bases, V lost 1 base, and 3 bases had no gene match. CDR3 protein: CASSLRGTGGNTEAFF. DNA of the CDR3: TGTGCCAGCAGCTTGAGGGGGACAGGGGGCAACACTGAAGCTTTCTTT.

The gene calls are TRBV6-5 and TRBJ1-5; D is uncertain. CDR1 MNHEY and CDR2 SVGAGI come from the germline V gene. CDR3 length equals 13 residues. V lost 5 bases to trimming and J lost 5 bases, with 10 bases between them. CDR3 protein: CASSPAPDQPQHF. CDR3 nucleotide sequence: TGTGCCAGCAGTCCTGCCCCAGATCAGCCCCAGCATTTT.

This clonotype was observed a handful of times. The J gene is TRBJ2-3, the V gene TRBV10-3; tentatively, D is TRBD2 (6 bases). Trimming took 8 bases from V and 7 from J, leaving 13 bases between them. Germline-derived CDR1 and CDR2 are ENHRY and SYGVKD. This CDR3 is 12 amino acids long. CDR3 DNA sequence: TGTGCCATCGCCGGACTACCAAATACGCAGTATTTT. The encoded protein is CAIAGLPNTQYF.

The chain is built from TRBV7-9 and TRBJ2-3; TRBD1 matches at 10 bases. Germline lookup yields CDR1 SEHNR and CDR2 FQNEAQ (reference sequence). This CDR3 spans 14 amino acids. The J segment lost 5 bases and the V segment lost 5 bases, leaving 4 bases of the junction unmatched. CDR3 nucleotide sequence: TGTGCCAGCAGCCTCGGGACAGGGGAAGATACGCAGTATTTT. Amino acid sequence: CASSLGTGEDTQYF.

The chain couples TRBV5-1 to TRBJ2-7, with D possibly matching TRBD2 (5 bases). V lost 4 bases and J lost 3, with 11 bases in between. This CDR3 spans 13 amino acids. The germline V gene has CDR1 SGHRS and CDR2 YFSETQ. CDR3 nucleotide sequence: TGCGCCAGCAGCGCTGAGGGCTACTACGAGCAGTACTTC. Its protein is CASSAEGYYEQYF.

V is TRBV15 and J is TRBJ1-4; TRBD1 might be the D (5 bases). The CDR3 covers 17 residues. V was cut by 0 bases and J by 6 bases, with 17 bases left in between. Germline values: CDR1 LNHNV, CDR2 YYDKDF (reference sequence). The CDR3 nucleotides read TGTGCCACCAGCAGAGATCGGCAGGGAATGGTGTATGAAAAACTGTTTTTT. Protein sequence: CATSRDRQGMVYEKLFF.